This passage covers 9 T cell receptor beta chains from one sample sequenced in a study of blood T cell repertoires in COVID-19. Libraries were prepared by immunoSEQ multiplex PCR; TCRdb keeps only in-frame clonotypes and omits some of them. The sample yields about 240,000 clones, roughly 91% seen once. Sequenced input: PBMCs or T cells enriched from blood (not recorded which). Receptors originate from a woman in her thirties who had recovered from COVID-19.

CDR3 sequence reads: CASSLNSGNTIYF. The DNA of the CDR3 is TGTGCCAGCAGCTTAAACAGTGGAAACACCATATATTTT. This rearrangement joins TRBV7-6 to TRBJ1-3; no clear D gene. The CDR3 is 13 amino acids. The V gene's germline CDR1 is SGHVS and CDR2 FNYEAQ. Trimming took off 2 bases at V and 3 bases at J, with 5 bases between the two ends.

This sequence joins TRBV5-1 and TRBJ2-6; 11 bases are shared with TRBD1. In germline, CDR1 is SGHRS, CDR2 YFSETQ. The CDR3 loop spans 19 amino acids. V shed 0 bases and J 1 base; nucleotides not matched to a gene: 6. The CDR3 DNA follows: TGCGCCAGCAGCTTGGGGACAGGGGGCTCGGTTTCTGGGGCCAACGTCCTGACTTTC. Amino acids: CASSLGTGGSVSGANVLTF.

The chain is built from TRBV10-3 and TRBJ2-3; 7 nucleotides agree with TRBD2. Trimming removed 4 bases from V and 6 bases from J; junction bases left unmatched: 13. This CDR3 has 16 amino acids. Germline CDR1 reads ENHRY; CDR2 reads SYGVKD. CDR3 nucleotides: TGTGCCATCAGTGTGGGTGGAGCGGGATCCTTGGATACGCAGTATTTT. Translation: CAISVGGAGSLDTQYF.

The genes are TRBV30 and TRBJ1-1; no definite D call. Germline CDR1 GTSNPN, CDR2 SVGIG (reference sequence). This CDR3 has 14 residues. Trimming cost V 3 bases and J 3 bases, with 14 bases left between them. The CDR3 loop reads CAWSRSGADTEAFF. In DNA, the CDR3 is TGTGCCTGGAGCCGTAGCGGAGCAGACACTGAAGCTTTCTTT.

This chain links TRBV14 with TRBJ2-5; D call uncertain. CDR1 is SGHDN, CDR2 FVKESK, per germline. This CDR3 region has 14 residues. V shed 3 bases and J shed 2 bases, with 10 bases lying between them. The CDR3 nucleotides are TGTGCCAGCAGCCACACCCTATTTCAAGAGACCCAGTACTTC. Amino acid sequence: CASSHTLFQETQYF.

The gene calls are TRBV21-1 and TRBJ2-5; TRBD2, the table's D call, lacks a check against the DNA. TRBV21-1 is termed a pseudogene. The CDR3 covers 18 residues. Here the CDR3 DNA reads TGTGCCAGCAGCAAAGAAGAGTTGACTAGCGTTTTCGAAGAGACCCAGTACTTC. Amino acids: CASSKEELTSVFEETQYF.

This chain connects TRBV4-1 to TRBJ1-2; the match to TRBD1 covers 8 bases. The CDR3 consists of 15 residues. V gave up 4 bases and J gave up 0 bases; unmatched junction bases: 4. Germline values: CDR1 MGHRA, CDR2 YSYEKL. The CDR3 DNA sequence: TGCGCCAGCAGCCCGAGGACAGGGACTAACTATGGCTACACCTTC. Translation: CASSPRTGTNYGYTF.

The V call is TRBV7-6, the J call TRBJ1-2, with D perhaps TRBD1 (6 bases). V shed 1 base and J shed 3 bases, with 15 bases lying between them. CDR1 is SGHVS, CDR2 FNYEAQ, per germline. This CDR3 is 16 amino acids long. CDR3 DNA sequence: TGTGCCAGCAGCTTAGGTTCCTCGGACAGCTACTATGGCTACACCTTC. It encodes CASSLGSSDSYYGYTF.

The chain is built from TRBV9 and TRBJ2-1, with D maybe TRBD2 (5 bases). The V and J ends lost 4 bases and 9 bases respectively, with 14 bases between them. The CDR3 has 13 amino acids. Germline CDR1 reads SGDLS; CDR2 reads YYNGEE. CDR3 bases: TGTGCCAGCAGCCTTCGCCGGGGATCTGAGCAGTTCTTC. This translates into CASSLRRGSEQFF.